These 4 T cell receptor beta chains originate from one sample sequenced in a study of stem cell transplantation in POMP-related autoinflammatory disease. The data were produced by immunoSEQ multiplex PCR, yet TCRdb's version contains in-frame clones alone and is incomplete. The data show 7,500 to 10,000 clones, roughly 88% seen once. The material sequenced was CD8+ T cells from PBMCs, taken after stem cell transplantation. The receptor set was obtained from a human patient with POMP-related autoinflammation and immune dysregulation (PRAID). Among the T cells, some may be from the graft donor.

V and J are TRBV7-3 and TRBJ2-1; a possible D gene is TRBD1 (7 bases). This CDR3 contains 16 residues. CDR1 SGHTA and CDR2 FQGTGA come from the germline V gene. Trimming cost V 6 bases and J 0 bases, with 15 bases left between them. CDR3 sequence reads: CASSPLQGGSYNEQFF. The DNA for the CDR3 is TGTGCCAGCAGTCCTCTCCAGGGGGGCTCCTACAATGAGCAGTTCTTC.

The gene calls are TRBV27 and TRBJ2-5; TRBD1 aligns across 10 bases. Germline V gene sequence: CDR1 MNHEY, CDR2 SMNVEV (reference sequence). The trim removed 6 bases at V and 5 bases at J, leaving 9 bases unmatched. The CDR3 is made up of 15 amino acids. This CDR3 is CASSLWTGGIETQYF. The CDR3 DNA reads TGTGCCAGCAGCCTTTGGACAGGGGGGATTGAGACCCAGTACTTC.

This clone is a singleton in its sample. The chain carries TRBV2 and TRBJ2-5, with TRBD2 identical over 8 bases. The CDR3 has 14 residues. V lost 6 bases, J lost 7 bases, and 10 bases stayed unmatched. CDR1 and CDR2 from the germline V gene are SNHLY and FYNNEI. The CDR3 region is CASRGLENRGTQYF. CDR3 DNA: TGTGCCAGCAGGGGACTAGAGAATCGGGGGACCCAGTACTTC.

This chain links TRBV5-1 with TRBJ2-1, with D perhaps TRBD2 (5 bases). Germline lookup yields CDR1 SGHRS and CDR2 YFSETQ. This CDR3 comprises 17 residues. Trimming pared 3 bases from V and 0 bases from J, leaving 16 bases between. The CDR3 loop reads CASSWFGERPSYNEQFF. DNA of the CDR3: TGCGCCAGCAGCTGGTTTGGGGAGAGACCCTCCTACAATGAGCAGTTCTTC.